The subject of this entry is one TCR beta chain. Antigen: not known. The CDR3 runs 16 residues. The germline V and J ends were trimmed by 3 bases and 2 bases, with 17 bases remaining between them. Germline values: CDR1 SGDLS, CDR2 YYNGEE. This entry comes from a study of CD8+ T cells in alopecia areata. Study-level results: Expanded CD8+ clones among the top 100, as well as scalp clonality, were significantly decreased by tofacitinib.

Described treatment: oral pan-JAK inhibitor, 5-10 mg twice daily. RNA extraction and reverse transcription yielded cDNA as sequencing template. Repertoires were generated with immunoSEQ multiplex PCR, while TCRdb's copy carries only in-frame clones and drops some. The sample has 150,000 to 200,000 clones, 58% seen once. Sequencing was performed on CD8+ T cells sorted from blood, taken at week 24, from a patient treated with tofacitinib. V is TRBV9 and J is TRBJ1-2; D perhaps matches TRBD1 (5 bases). The source is a human donor with alopecia areata. The CDR3 protein is CASSEAGGMRNYGYTF. The CDR3 DNA reads TGTGCCAGCAGCGAGGCCGGGGGGATGCGGAACTATGGCTACACCTTC. Based on the CDR3 plus reference TRBV9 and TRBJ1-2, the full variable domain is DSGVTQTPKHLITATGQRVTLRCSPRSGDLSVYWYQQSLDQGLQFLIQYYNGEERAKGNILERFSAQQFPDLHSELNLSSLELGDSALYFCASSEAGGMRNYGYTFGSGTRLTVV.